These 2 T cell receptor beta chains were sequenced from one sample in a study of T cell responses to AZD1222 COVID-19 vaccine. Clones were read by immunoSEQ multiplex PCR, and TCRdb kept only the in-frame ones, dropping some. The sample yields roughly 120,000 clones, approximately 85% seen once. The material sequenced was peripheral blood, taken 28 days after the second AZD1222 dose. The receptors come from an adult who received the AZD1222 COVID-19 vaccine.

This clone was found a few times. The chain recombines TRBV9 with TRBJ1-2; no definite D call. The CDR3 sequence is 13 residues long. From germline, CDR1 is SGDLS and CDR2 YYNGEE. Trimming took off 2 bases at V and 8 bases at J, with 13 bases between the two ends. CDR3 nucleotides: TGTGCCAGCAGCGTGTATCCTCCTGGCGGCTACACCTTC. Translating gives CASSVYPPGGYTF.

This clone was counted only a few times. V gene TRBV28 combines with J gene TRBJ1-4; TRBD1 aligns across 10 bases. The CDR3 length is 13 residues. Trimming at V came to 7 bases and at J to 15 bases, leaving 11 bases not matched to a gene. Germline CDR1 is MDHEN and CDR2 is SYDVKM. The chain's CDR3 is CASTPTLGTGVFF. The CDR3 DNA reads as TGTGCCAGCACCCCCACTTTGGGGACAGGGGTGTTTTTT. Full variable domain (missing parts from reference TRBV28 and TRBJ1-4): DVKVTQSSRYLVKRTGEKVFLECVQDMDHENMFWYRQDPGLGLRLIYFSYDVKMKEKGDIPEGYSVSREKKERFSLILESASTNQTSMYLCASTPTLGTGVFFGSGTQLSVL.